This TCR beta chain was observed in a study of beta chain features in type 1 diabetes. Study as a whole: Researchers looked at fewer than 110 million sorted cells across all samples.

CDR3 length: 14 amino acids. The V end lost 3 bases, the J end lost 9 bases, and 15 bases lay between the germline ends. Per the germline V gene, CDR1 is SEHNR and CDR2 is FQNEAQ (reference sequence). The investigators reverse transcribed all of the isolated RNA, so they sequenced expressed TCRB transcripts. Generated by immunoSEQ multiplex PCR, the TCRdb table keeps only in-frame clones and is missing some. The sample holds under 950,000 clones, about a sixth seen once. Comments on this clone: Its specificity is unknown.

Study results and limitations: For Type 1 diabetes patients, all four CD4+ subsets carried TCRB CDR3s that were moderately but significantly shorter.

Sequences were obtained from naive CD4+ T cells from blood. The TCR was taken from a young woman in good health. The chain uses TRBV7-9 and TRBJ2-1, with D tentatively TRBD2 (7 bases). CDR3 bases: TGTGCCAGCAGCTTCACAGGCGGGGGCGGTGAGCAGTTCTTC. This sequence encodes CASSFTGGGGEQFF.